The present TCR beta chain was sequenced within a study of identical twins. TCRdb redid the calling of the 5' RACE reads with MiXCR, one entry per CDR3 protein. The sample includes under 1 million distinct CDR3 sequences, about 12% seen only once; the top ten take roughly 1.5%. This clonotype was seen once. There are 17 residues in the CDR3. CDR1 SEHNR and CDR2 FQNEAQ come from the germline V gene (reference sequence). The ends lost 1 base at V and 3 bases at J; junction bases unmatched: 10. These records were also assigned to another study, of yellow fever vaccine responses in identical twins.

The rearrangement links TRBV7-9 to TRBJ2-7; 9 positions agree with TRBD1. Sequencing was carried out using PBMCs. The sequence derives from a young woman in good health. The CDR3 loop reads CASSLGLSGQGIYEQYV. As DNA, the CDR3 is TGTGCCAGCAGCTTAGGTTTATCGGGACAGGGAATCTACGAGCAGTACGTC.